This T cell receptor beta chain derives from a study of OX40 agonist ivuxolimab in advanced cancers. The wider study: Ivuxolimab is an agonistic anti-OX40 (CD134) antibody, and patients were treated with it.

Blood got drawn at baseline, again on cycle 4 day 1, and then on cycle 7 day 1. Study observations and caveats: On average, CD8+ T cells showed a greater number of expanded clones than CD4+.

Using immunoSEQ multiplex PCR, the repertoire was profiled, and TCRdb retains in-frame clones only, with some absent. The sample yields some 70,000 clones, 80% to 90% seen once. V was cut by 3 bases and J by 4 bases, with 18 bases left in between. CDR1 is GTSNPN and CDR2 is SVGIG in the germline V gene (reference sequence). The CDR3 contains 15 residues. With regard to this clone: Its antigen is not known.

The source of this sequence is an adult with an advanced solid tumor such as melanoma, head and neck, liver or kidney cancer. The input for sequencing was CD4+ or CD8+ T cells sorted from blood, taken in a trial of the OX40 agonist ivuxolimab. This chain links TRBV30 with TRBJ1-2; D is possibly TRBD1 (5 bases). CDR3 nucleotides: TGTGCCTGGAGGGGTCCTGACAGAGCCATCTATGGCTACACCTTC. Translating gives CAWRGPDRAIYGYTF.